This T cell receptor beta chain was sequenced in a study of T cell repertoires in cytomegalovirus infection. MiXCR, run by TCRdb on the reads, gives a single entry per CDR3 protein. The sample lists about 180,000 distinct CDR3 sequences, about 20% occurring once. The CDR3 consists of 14 residues. Germline trimming cut 6 bases from V and 7 bases from J; bases unmatched to any gene: 9. The table lists this clonotype with a few counts. Its specificity is not known. Sample: CD8+ T cells from cultured PBMCs, taken from culture after CMV antigen stimulation. The J gene is TRBJ2-1, the V gene TRBV12-3 or TRBV12-4; 7 nucleotides agree with TRBD1. This sequence originates from a human donor in good health (CMV status not recorded). Some clones in this sample may be carry-over from other donors' samples. The CDR3 DNA reads TGTGCCAGCAGCCAAGGACAGGCCTTAAATGAGCAGTTCTTC. Translated: CASSQGQALNEQFF.